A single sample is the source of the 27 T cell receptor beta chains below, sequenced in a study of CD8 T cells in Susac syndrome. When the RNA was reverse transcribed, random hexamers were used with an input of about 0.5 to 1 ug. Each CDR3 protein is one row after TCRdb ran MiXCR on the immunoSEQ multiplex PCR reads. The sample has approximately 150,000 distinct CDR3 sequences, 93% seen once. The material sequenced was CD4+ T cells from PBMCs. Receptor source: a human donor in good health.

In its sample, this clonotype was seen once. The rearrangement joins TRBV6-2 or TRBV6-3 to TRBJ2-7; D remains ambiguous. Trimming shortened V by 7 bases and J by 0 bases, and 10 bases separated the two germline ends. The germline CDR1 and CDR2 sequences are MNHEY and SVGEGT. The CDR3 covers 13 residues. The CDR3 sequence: CASIRALSYEQYF. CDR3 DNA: TGTGCCAGCATCCGGGCCCTCTCCTACGAGCAGTACTTC.

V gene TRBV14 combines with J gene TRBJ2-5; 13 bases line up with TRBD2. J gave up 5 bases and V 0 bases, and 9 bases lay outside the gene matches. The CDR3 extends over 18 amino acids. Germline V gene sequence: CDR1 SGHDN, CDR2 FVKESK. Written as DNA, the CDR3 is TGTGCCAGCAGCCAAGAAAGACTAGCGGGGGGTCTAGGTGAGACCCAGTACTTC. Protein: CASSQERLAGGLGETQYF. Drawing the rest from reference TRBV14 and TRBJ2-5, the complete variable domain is EAGVTQFPSHSVIEKGQTVTLRCDPISGHDNLYWYRRVMGKEIKFLLHFVKESKQDESGMPNNRFLAERTGGTYSTLKVQPAELEDSGVYFCASSQERLAGGLGETQYFGPGTRLLVL.

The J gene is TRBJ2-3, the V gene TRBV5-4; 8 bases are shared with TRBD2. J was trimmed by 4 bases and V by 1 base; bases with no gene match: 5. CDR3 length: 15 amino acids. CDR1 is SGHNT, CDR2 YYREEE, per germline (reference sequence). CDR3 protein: CASSLSGGQADTQYF. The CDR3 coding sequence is TGTGCCAGCAGCTTGAGCGGGGGCCAGGCAGATACGCAGTATTTT.

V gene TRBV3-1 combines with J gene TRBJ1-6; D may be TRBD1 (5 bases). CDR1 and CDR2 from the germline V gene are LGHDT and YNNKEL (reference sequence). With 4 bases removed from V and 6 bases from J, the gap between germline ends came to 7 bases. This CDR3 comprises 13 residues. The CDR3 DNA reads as TGTGCCAGCAGCCCGACAGCTAATTCACCCCTCCACTTT. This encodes CASSPTANSPLHF.

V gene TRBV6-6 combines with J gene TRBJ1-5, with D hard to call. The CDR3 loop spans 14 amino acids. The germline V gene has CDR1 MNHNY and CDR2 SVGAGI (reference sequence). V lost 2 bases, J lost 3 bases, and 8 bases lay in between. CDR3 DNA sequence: TGTGCCAGCAGTTACGGCCAGTTCAATCAGCCCCAGCATTTT. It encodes CASSYGQFNQPQHF.

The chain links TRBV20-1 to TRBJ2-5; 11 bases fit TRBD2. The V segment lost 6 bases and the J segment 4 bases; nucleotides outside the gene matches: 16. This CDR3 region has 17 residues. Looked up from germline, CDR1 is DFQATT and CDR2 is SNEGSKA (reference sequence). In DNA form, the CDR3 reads TGCAGTGCCCGAGCTGGTAGCGGGGGGGCGATGGGAGAGACCCAGTACTTC. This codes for CSARAGSGGAMGETQYF.

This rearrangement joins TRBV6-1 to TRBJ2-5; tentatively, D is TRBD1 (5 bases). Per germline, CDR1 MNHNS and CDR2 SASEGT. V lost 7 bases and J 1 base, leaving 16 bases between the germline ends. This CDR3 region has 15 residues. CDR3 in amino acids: CASNYNAGPQETQYF. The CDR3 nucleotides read TGTGCCAGCAATTATAATGCAGGGCCCCAAGAGACCCAGTACTTC.

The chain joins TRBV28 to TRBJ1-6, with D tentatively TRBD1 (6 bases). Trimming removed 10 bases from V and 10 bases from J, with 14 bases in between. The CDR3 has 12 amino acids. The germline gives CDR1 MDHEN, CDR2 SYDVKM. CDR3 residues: CATGTQSSPLHF. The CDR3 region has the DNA TGTGCCACGGGGACACAGTCATCACCCCTCCACTTT.

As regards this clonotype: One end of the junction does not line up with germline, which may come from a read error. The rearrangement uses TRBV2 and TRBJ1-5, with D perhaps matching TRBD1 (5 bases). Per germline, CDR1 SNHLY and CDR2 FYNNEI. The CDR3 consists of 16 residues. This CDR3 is CASSKAGRVGNQPQHF. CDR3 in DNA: TGTGCCAGCAGTAAAGCGGGCAGGGTGGGCAATCAGCCCCAGCATTTT.

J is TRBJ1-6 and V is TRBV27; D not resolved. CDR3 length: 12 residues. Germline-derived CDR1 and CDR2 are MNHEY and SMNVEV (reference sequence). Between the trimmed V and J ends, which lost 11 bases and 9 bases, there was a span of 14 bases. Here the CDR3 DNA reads TGTGCCTGTCGAAGCGGTTCTTCACCCCTCCACTTT. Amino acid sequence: CACRSGSSPLHF.

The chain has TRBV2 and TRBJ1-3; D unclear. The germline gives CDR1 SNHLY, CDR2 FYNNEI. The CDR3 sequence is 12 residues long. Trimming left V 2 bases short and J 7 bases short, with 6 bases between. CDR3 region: CASSERRNTIYF. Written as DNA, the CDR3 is TGTGCCAGCAGTGAACGACGCAACACCATATATTTT.

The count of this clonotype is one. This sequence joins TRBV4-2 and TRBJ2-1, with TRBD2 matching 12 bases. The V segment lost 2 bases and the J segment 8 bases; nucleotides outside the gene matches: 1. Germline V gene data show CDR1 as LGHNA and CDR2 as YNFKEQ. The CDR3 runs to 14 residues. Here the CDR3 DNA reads TGTGCCAGCAGCCAAAGGACTAGCGGGGATGAGCAGTTCTTC. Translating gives CASSQRTSGDEQFF.

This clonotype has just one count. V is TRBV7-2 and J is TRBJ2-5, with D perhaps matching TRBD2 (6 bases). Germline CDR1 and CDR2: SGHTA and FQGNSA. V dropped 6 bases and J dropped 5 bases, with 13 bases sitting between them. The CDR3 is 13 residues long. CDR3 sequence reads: CASRIGTVETQYF. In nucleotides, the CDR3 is TGTGCCAGCAGAATCGGGACTGTCGAGACCCAGTACTTC.

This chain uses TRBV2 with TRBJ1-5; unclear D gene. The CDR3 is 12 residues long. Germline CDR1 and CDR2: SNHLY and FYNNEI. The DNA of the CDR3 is TGTGGGGGTGGGGATAGCAATCAGCCCCAGCATTTT. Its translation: CGGGDSNQPQHF.

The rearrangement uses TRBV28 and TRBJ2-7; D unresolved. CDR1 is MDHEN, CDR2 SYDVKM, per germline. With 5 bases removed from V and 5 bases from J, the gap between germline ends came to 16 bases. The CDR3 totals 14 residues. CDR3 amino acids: CASSKPGPYDEQYF. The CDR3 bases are TGTGCCAGCAGTAAACCGGGCCCATACGACGAGCAGTACTTC. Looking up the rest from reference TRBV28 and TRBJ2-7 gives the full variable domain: DVKVTQSSRYLVKRTGEKVFLECVQDMDHENMFWYRQDPGLGLRLIYFSYDVKMKEKGDIPEGYSVSREKKERFSLILESASTNQTSMYLCASSKPGPYDEQYFGPGTRLTVT.

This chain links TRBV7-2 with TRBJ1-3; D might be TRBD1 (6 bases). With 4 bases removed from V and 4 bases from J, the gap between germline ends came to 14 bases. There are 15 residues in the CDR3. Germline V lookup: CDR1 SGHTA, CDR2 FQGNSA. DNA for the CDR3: TGTGCCAGCAGCTGGCAGGGGCAGGGAGGAAACACCATATATTTT. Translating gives CASSWQGQGGNTIYF.

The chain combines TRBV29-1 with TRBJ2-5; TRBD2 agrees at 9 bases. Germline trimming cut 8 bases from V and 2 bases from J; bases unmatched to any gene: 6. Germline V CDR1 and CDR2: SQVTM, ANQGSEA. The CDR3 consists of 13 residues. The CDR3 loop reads CSTRGGQQETQYF. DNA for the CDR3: TGCAGCACGCGGGGGGGCCAACAAGAGACCCAGTACTTC.

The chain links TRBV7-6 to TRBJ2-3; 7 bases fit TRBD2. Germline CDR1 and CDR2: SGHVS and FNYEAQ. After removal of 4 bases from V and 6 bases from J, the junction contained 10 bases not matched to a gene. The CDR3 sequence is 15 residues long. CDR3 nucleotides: TGTGCCAGCAGCTCGGGGGGATTTCGGTCGGATACGCAGTATTTT. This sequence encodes CASSSGGFRSDTQYF.

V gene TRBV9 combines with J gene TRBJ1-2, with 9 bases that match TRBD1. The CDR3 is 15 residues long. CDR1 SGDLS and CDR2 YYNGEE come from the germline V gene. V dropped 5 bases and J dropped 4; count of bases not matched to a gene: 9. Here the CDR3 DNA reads TGTGCCAGCAGTGGAGGGGGGGACAGGGCCTATGGCTACACCTTC. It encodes CASSGGGDRAYGYTF.

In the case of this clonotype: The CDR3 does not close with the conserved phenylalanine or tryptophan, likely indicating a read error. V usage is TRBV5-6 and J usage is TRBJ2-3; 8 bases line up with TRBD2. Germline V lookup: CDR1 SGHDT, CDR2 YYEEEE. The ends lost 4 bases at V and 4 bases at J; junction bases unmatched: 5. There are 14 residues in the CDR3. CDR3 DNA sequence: TGTGCCAGCAGCCCATCTAGCGGGCCAGATACGCAGTATCTT. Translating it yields CASSPSSGPDTQYL.

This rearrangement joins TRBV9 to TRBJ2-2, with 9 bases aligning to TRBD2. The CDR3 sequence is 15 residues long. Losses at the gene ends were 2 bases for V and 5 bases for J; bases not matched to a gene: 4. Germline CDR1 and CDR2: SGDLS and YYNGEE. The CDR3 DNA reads TGTGCCAGCAGCGTGGGTCTAGCGGGGACCGGGGAGCTGTTTTTT. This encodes CASSVGLAGTGELFF.

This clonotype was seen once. The CDR3, as DNA: TGTGCCACCAGCAGAGATGACAGATACTACACCTTC. This codes for CATSRDDRYYTF. The V and J genes are TRBV15 and TRBJ1-2; possible D gene TRBD1, 5 bases. The V end was cut by 0 bases, the J end by 10 bases, with 9 bases between. The CDR3 is made up of 12 amino acids. Germline CDR1 is LNHNV and CDR2 is YYDKDF (reference sequence).

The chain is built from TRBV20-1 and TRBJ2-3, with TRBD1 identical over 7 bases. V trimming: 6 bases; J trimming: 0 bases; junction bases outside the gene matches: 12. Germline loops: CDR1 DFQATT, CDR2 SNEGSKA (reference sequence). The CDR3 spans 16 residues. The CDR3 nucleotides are TGCAGTGCCGAGGGGGCCCAGACAGGTAGCACAGATACGCAGTATTTT. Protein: CSAEGAQTGSTDTQYF.

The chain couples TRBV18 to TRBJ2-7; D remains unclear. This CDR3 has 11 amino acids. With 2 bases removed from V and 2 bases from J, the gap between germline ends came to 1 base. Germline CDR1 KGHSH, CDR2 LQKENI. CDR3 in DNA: TGTGCCAGCTCACCAGCCTACGAGCAGTACTTC. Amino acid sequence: CASSPAYEQYF.

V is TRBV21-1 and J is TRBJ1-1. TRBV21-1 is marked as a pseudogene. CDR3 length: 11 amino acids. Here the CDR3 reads CASRSGAEAFF. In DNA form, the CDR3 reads TGTGCCAGCAGAAGCGGCGCTGAAGCTTTCTTT.

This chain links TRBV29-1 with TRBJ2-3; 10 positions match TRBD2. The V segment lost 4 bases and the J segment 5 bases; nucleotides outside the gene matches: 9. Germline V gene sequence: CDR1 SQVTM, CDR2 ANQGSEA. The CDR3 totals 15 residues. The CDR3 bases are TGCAGCGTTGGTCCGAGCGGGGGGGCTGGAGATACGCAGTATTTT. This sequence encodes CSVGPSGGAGDTQYF.

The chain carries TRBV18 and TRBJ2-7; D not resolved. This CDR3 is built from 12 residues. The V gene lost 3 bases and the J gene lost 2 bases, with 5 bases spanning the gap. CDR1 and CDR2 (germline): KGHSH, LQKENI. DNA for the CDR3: TGTGCCAGCTCACCCACCACCTACGAGCAGTACTTC. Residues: CASSPTTYEQYF. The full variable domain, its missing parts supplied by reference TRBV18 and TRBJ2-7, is NAGVMQNPRHLVRRRGQEARLRCSPMKGHSHVYWYRQLPEEGLKFMVYLQKENIIDESGMPKERFSAEFPKEGPSILRIQQVVRGDSAAYFCASSPTTYEQYFGPGTRLTVT.